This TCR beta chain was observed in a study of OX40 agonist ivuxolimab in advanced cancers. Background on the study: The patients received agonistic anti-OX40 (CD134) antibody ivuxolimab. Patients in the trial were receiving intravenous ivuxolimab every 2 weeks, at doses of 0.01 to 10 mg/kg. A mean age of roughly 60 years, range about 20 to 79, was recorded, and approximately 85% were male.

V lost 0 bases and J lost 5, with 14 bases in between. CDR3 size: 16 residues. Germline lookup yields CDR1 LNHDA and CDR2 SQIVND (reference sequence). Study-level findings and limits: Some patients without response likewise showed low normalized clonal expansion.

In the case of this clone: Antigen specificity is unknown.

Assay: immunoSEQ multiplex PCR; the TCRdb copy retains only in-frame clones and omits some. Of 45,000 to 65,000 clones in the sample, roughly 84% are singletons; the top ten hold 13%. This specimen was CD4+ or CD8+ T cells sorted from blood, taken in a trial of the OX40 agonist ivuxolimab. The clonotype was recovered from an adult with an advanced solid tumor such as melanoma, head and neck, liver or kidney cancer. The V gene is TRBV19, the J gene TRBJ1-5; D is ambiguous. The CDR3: CASSIDRLTDHQPQHF. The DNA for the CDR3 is TGTGCCAGTAGTATAGATCGCCTGACGGACCATCAGCCCCAGCATTTT.